This TCR beta chain was sequenced during a study of T cells after yellow fever vaccination (dated by TCRdb to about 2019). General notes on the study: The SMART-Seq v4 Ultra Low Input RNA kit was used to prepare libraries from fractions with low cell numbers. To follow T-cell clones before and after primary and booster YFV17D yellow fever vaccination, bulk TCR alpha and beta repertoires were sequenced over time. Two healthy male donors made up the cohort, one aged 18 to 30 years and the other aged 30 to 40 years. Blood samples were taken at several timepoints before and after primary and secondary immunization, and bulk PBMC replicates and cell subsets were isolated.

Taken from cysteine to phenylalanine, the CDR3 has 13 residues. This entry keeps only the CDR3 DNA: 39 bases, framed from base 1. Reading the germline V gene gives CDR1 SQVTM and CDR2 ANQGSEA. Trimming removed 8 bases from V and 0 bases from J, leaving 11 bases between the germline ends. On the study overall, not on this receptor specifically: A small share of clonotypes occurred in both CD4 and CD8 compartments, likely arising from convergent recombination. Compared with the primary T-cell response, the secondary T-cell response was weaker but faster, peaking on day 5 rather than day 15. Because only a couple of donors were included in the study, the extent to which the findings can be generalized is limited. Computational filtering was needed because FACS-sorted repertoires could contain abundant contaminating clonotypes from the bulk population. After the booster, most of the clones that had expanded following primary vaccination were detected again (almost 98% of CD4 and roughly nine tenths of CD8), which suggests that memory was broadly maintained.

The sample was run on an Illumina NovaSeq 6000. TCR cDNA was synthesized by 5'RACE template switching, through which a universal primer site and unique molecular identifiers were introduced. Priming for cDNA synthesis came from both the TCR alpha and TCR beta constant segments. Two PCR steps were used to amplify libraries, with sample barcodes and sequencing adapters being added in the second step. Sequencing of the libraries was done on either Illumina HiSeq 2500 (2x100 bp) or NovaSeq (2x150 bp). For the original study's pipeline: MIGEC handled demultiplexing of reads and collapsing into UMI consensus sequences, while MiXCR performed V(D)J alignment. Using edgeR on replicate PBMC samples, clonotypes were called vaccine-responding if FDR was below 0.01 and the log2 fold change was above 5 up to day 15. Each bulk clonotype was labeled CD4 or CD8 based on which sequenced repertoire, CD4 or CD8, contained the clonotype at higher abundance. Starting from the raw public reads, TCRdb applied fastp trimming at Q25, assembled clones with MiXCR and retained in-frame beta chains. One record per CDR3 amino acid sequence lists the most common genes and DNA. TCRdb's processing, not the authors', yielded these V and J calls. The sample records hundreds of thousands of distinct CDR3 sequences, around 13% of which are singletons. The ten largest clones represent 2.5% to 4% of the sample.

The sample holds a few counts of this clonotype. Its specific antigen is unknown. There are no base qualities to consult, and no much larger clone falls within one base. Reading the label with the study, this specimen's treatment or condition is: live attenuated yellow fever vaccine strain. A standard Ficoll-Paque protocol was used to isolate PBMCs from peripheral blood. CD4 and CD8 T-cell fractions were isolated with Dynabeads CD4 and CD8 positive selection kits. TriZol was used to extract RNA from bulk PBMCs, from CD4 and CD8 fractions, and from dextramer-positive and dextramer-negative fractions. In this chain, TRBV29-1 is recombined with TRBJ1-5; the best D guess is TRBD1, with 5 bases matching. The starting material was CD4+ T cells sorted from PBMCs, obtained 15 days after the yellow fever booster vaccination. The clonotype originates from a man aged 18-30 years who received the YFV17D yellow fever vaccine. The nucleotide sequence reads as follows: TGCAGCTTTTGGGACCTTAGCAATCAGCCCCAGCATTTT. It translates to CSFWDLSNQPQHF.